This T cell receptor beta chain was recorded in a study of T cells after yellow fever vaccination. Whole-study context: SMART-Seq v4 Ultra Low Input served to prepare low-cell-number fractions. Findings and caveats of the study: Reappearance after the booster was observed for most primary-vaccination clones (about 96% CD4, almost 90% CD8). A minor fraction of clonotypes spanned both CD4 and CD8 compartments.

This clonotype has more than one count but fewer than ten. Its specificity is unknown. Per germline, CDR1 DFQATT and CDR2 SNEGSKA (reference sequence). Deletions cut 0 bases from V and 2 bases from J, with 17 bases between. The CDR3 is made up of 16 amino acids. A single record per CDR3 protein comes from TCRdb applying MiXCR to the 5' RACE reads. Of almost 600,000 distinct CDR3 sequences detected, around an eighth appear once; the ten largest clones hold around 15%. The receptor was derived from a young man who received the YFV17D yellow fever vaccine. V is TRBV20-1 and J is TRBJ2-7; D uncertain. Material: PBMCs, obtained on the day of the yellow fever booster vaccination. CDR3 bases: TGCAGTGCTAGAGATAAGCTGAACACCGCGACCTACGAGCAGTACTTC. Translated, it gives CSARDKLNTATYEQYF.